This is a list of T cell receptor beta chains from one sample in a study of blood T cell repertoires in COVID-19. Some clones are missing from TCRdb's copy, which holds only in-frame ones; the method was immunoSEQ multiplex PCR. Of about 160,000 clones in the sample, around 89% were seen once. The material sequenced was PBMCs or T cells enriched from blood (not recorded which). These receptors all stem from a woman aged 50 to 65 who had recovered from COVID-19. Both conserved end residues are trimmed from each CDR3. The order of the fields is V gene, CDR3 protein.

TRBV4-3	ASSQRTANTEAF
TRBV6-5	ASSNRGSSTDTQY
TRBV5-8	ASSPGHPSYTEAF
TRBV9	ASSVAPGGGTGSNSPLH
TRBV27	ASSPGGEQY
TRBV3-1/TRBV3-2	ASSVGGSWGQPQH
TRBV6-5	ASSSGRQLNQPQH
TRBV7-9	ASSPKAGWDQPQH
TRBV7-2	ASSLGFGRNGNTIY
TRBV29-1	SVEDGPVRGSYNEQF
TRBV5-1	ASSSRQGATETQY
TRBV15	ATSRDPGGRSGTQY
TRBV6-5	ASGKLARGTDTQY
TRBV12-3/TRBV12-4	ASSLSAGETQY
TRBV3-1/TRBV3-2	ASSPPRGPSNYGYT
TRBV15	ATSGELQGASPLH
TRBV23-1	ASRGLAGGWIYEQY
TRBV6-2/TRBV6-3	ASSYAPRGRGANVLT
TRBV4-2	ASSQLRPERENTIY
TRBV19	ASRSSGVVSYEQY
TRBV19	ASIGRGGMNTEAF
TRBV3-1/TRBV3-2	ASSQLTSGGRNEQF
TRBV19	ATYSGQGATGELF
TRBV7-8	ASSLKGILY
TRBV19	ASSETGGLGQPQH